Sequencing of this T cell receptor beta chain was carried out in a study of shared clonotypes between healthy human individuals (dated by TCRdb to 2020 to 2022). Background on the whole study: A few men and a couple of women, aged 18 to 49 years, made up the cohort. For each donor, CD4 naive and CD4 memory were each run on three plates, CD8 naive on two plates, and CD8 memory on one plate. To estimate repertoire size and how much clonotypes are shared between individuals, the study performed deep sequencing of blood TCR repertoires from 4 to 6 healthy adults. To increase sequencing depth and limit assay-specific biases, TCR repertoire library preparation and sequencing were carried out by different laboratories using diverse techniques. Leukapheresis yielded between about 0.94 and 10 billion PBMCs per donor. What the authors observed across the whole study: Larger estimated clonotype richness was generally found for naive subsets than for memory subsets. Pairwise subsampling led to the expectation that sequencing depth would affect the degree of clonotype sharing among donors. Rarefaction of sorted-subset datasets indicated incomplete sequencing despite the large sequencing depth. The genetic and exposure-history diversity represented was limited by the small number of donors. Clonotypes shared by all four sorted-subset donors showed higher generation probabilities than non-shared clonotypes. Sampling was limited to blood, and TCR repertoires in tissue likely differ from TCR repertoires in blood. Sharing across several donors was observed for around 5% of naive CD4, over 3% of naive CD8, 2.3% of memory CD4, and around 0.4% of memory CD8 clonotypes.

Note on this clone: The clone's antigen remains unknown. No clone much larger than this one lies a single base away; base qualities are absent.

Using the deep immunoSEQ assay, multiplex PCR amplified TCR CDR3 regions from genomic DNA. For each cell subset, the extracted genomic DNA was distributed evenly across all wells of several immunoSEQ 96-well plates, and each plate served as one replicate. For sorted subsets, 200 ng of genomic DNA, equivalent to some 30,000 T cell genomes, went into each replicate PCR. Purified libraries were quantified with a Qubit 3.0 fluorometer, sized on a Bioanalyzer 2100, and re-quantified with the KAPA Library Quantification kit. Every immunoSEQ 96-well plate was sequenced on a separate single-read 150-cycle Illumina NextSeq 550 flow cell. Concerning the study's data processing: The immunoSEQ output contained only junctional sequences without quality scores, so filtering could not match that applied to full-length reads. To assign V/J genes and CDR3, sequences were annotated using PyIR, a Python wrapper for IgBLAST v1.9, with IMGT germline references. Any read was removed if the V/J assignment was weak (E-value above 1e-6), the CDR3 was missing, or the read contained stop codons, out-of-frame junctions, or ambiguous translated residues. V3J clonotypes were defined as sequences sharing the same inferred V gene, J gene, and CDR3 amino acid sequence. Percentage overlap between repertoires was calculated by dividing the number of shared unique clonotypes by the size of the smaller repertoire. Repertoire richness was assessed with RTK rarefaction, the Chao1 estimator, and Recon v2.1 estimates of unobserved clonotypes. OLGA was used to compute generation probabilities for all TCRbeta clonotypes that the gDNA method yielded from a few donors. TCRdb's version of the immuneACCESS table is confined to in-frame rearrangements and falls short of the full clone set. An unresolved V gene accounts for under half of the shortfall where checked; the remainder is of unknown origin. V and J calls plus clone size are reproduced from that table; the DNA served to infer D and trimming. This sample lists 2,500,000 or so clones; more than 85% were detected once. 0.36% of the sample lies in the top ten.

The donors were healthy, HIV-negative adults who had no recently reported acute infections or vaccinations. Every donor was a Caucasian adult living in Nashville, Tennessee, USA. CD4+ T cells were enriched through magnetic negative selection, after which naive cells were positively selected on CD45RA and the remaining negative fraction served as the memory subset. Blood was collected by leukapheresis, and PBMCs were isolated by Ficoll-Histopaque density gradient centrifugation and then cryopreserved in liquid nitrogen vapor phase. Analytical flow cytometry was used to check the purity and quantity of each magnetically sorted T cell population. Genomic DNA was isolated from every sorted fraction and measured by UV absorbance on a Nanodrop 2000c. The germline V gene (reference sequence) specifies MNHNY as CDR1 and SVGAGI as CDR2. The CDR3 runs 12 residues from the cysteine to the phenylalanine. Only CDR3 DNA remains: 36 bases, in frame from the first base. A distance of 8 bases separates the germline ends of V and J, which lose 7 bases and 5 bases respectively.

The sequence links TRBV6-6 to TRBJ1-4; too little of a D gene remains to name it. The clonotype was recovered from a young man in good health. Some clones in this sample may be carry-over from other donors' samples. Sequencing used naive CD4+ T cells from PBMCs. This sample's cell subset or site label indicates: CD45RA+ positively selected. The nucleotide sequence is given as TGTGCCAGCACTCCGCGGAATGAAAAACTGTTTTTT. It codes for CASTPRNEKLFF.